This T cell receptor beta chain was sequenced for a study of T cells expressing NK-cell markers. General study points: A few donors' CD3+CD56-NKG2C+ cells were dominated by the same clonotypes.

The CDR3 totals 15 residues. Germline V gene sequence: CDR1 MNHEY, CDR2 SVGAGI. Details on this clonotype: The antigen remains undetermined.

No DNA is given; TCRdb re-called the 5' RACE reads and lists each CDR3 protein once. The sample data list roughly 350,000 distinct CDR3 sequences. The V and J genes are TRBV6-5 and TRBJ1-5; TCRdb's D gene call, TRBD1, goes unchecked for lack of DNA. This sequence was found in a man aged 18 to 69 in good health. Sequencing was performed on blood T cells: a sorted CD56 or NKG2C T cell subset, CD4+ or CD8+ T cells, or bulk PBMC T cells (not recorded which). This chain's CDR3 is CASSYSSRTNQPQHF.